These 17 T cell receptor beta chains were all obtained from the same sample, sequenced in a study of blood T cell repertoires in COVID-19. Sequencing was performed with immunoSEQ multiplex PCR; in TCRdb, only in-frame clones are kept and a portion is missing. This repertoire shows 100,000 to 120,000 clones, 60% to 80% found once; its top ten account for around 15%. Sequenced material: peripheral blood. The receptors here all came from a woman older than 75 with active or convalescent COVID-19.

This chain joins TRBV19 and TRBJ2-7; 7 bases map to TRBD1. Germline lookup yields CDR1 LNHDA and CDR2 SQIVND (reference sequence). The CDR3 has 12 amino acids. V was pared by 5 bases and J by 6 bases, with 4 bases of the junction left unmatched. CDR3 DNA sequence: TGTGCCAGTAGTGGGACAGACGGCGAGCAGTACTTC. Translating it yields CASSGTDGEQYF.

The CDR3 DNA reads TGTGCCAGTAGTCGTAGGGGGCAGGAACTCTATGGCTACACCTTC. It specifies CASSRRGQELYGYTF. The chain combines TRBV19 with TRBJ1-2, with 7 bases lining up with TRBD1. The junction had 10 bases not matched to a gene; V was cut back by 5 bases and J by 4 bases. Germline V CDR1 and CDR2: LNHDA, SQIVND (reference sequence). The CDR3 length is 15 residues.

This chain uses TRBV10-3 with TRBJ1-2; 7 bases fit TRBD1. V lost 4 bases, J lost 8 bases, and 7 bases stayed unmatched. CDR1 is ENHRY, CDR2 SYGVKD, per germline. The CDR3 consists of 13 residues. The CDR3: CAISGDSRLGYTF. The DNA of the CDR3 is TGTGCCATCAGTGGGGACAGTCGCCTCGGCTACACCTTC.

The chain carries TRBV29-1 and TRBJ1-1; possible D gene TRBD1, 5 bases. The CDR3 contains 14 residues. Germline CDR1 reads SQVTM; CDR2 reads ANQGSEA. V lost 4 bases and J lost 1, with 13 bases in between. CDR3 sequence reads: CSVGQGQKNTEAFF. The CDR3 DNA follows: TGCAGCGTTGGGCAGGGCCAAAAGAACACTGAAGCTTTCTTT.

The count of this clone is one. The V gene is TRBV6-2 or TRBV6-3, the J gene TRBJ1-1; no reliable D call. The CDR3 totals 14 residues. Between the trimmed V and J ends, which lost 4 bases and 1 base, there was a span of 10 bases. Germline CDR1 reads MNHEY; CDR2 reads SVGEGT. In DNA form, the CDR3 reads TGTGCCAGCAGTTTTTTACACACGAACACTGAAGCTTTCTTT. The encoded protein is CASSFLHTNTEAFF.

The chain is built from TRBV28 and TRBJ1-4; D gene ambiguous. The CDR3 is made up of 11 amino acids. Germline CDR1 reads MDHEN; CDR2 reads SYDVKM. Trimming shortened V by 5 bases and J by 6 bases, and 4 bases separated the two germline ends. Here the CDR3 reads CASSAYEKLFF. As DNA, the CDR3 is TGTGCCAGCAGTGCGTATGAAAAACTGTTTTTT. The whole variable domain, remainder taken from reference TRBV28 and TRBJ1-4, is DVKVTQSSRYLVKRTGEKVFLECVQDMDHENMFWYRQDPGLGLRLIYFSYDVKMKEKGDIPEGYSVSREKKERFSLILESASTNQTSMYLCASSAYEKLFFGSGTQLSVL.

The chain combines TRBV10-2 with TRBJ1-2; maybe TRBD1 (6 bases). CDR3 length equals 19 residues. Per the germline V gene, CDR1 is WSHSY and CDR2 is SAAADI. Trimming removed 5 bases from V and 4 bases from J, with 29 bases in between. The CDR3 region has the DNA TGCGCCAGCAGTCACAAGAGACCAGGGGTCAATCCCTCTAGCTATGGCTACACCTTC. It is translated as CASSHKRPGVNPSSYGYTF.

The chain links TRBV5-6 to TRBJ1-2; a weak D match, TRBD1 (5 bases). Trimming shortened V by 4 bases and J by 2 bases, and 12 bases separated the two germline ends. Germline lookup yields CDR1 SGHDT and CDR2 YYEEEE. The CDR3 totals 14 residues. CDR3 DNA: TGTGCCAGCAGCCTCGTCGGACAAAACTATGGCTACACCTTC. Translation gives CASSLVGQNYGYTF.

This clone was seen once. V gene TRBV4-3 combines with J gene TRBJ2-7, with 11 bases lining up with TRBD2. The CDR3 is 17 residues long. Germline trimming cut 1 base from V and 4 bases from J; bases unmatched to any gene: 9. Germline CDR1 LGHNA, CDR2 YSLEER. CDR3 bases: TGCGCCAGCAGCCAAGTTTTAGCGGGGGGGAGTGGGTACGAGCAGTACTTC. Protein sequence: CASSQVLAGGSGYEQYF.

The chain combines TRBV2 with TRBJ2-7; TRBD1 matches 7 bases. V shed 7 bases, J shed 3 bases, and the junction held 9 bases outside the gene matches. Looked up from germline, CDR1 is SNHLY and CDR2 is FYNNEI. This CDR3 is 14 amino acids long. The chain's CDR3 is CASTEGASLYEQYF. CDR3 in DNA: TGTGCCAGCACCGAGGGGGCTAGCCTCTACGAGCAGTACTTC.

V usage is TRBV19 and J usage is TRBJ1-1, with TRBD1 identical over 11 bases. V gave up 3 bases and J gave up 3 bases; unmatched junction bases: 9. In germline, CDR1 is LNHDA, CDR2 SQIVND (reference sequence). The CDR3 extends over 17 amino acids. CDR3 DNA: TGTGCCAGTAGTATTTGGAGGGACAGGGGGTATGACACTGAAGCTTTCTTT. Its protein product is CASSIWRDRGYDTEAFF.

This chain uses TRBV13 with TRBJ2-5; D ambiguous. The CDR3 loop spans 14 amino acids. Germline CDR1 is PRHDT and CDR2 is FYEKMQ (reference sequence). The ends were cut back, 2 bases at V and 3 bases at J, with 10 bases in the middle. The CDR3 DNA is TGTGCCAGCAGCTTACGGAGCGTCGAAGAGACCCAGTACTTC. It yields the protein CASSLRSVEETQYF.

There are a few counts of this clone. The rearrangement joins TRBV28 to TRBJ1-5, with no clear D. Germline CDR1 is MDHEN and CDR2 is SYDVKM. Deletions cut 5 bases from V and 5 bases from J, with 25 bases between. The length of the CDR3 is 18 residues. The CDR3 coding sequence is TGTGCCAGCAGTGCTATACTCGGGATACTTCTTATACATCAGCCCCAGCATTTT. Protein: CASSAILGILLIHQPQHF.

The CDR3 sequence: CASSDGGSYEQYF. DNA for the CDR3: TGTGCCAGCAGCGACGGCGGCTCCTACGAGCAGTACTTC. The chain recombines TRBV9 with TRBJ2-7; D call uncertain. The CDR3 is made up of 13 amino acids. V shed 3 bases and J shed 0 bases, with 7 bases lying between them. Germline V gene lookup returns CDR1 SGDLS and CDR2 YYNGEE.

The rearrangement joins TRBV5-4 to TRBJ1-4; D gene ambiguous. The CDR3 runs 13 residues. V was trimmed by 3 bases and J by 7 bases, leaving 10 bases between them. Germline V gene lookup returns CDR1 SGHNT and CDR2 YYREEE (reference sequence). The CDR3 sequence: CASSSTGAEKLFF. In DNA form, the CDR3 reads TGTGCCAGCAGCTCGACTGGAGCTGAAAAACTGTTTTTT. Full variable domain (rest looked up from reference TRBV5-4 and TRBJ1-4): ETGVTQSPTHLIKTRGQQVTLRCSSQSGHNTVSWYQQALGQGPQFIFQYYREEENGRGNFPPRFSGLQFPNYSSELNVNALELDDSALYLCASSSTGAEKLFFGSGTQLSVL.

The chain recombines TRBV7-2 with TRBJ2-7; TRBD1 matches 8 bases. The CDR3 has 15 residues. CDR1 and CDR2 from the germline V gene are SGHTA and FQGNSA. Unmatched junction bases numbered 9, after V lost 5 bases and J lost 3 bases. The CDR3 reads CASSPRGRLVYEQYF. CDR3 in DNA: TGTGCCAGCAGCCCCAGGGGGCGCTTGGTCTACGAGCAGTACTTC.

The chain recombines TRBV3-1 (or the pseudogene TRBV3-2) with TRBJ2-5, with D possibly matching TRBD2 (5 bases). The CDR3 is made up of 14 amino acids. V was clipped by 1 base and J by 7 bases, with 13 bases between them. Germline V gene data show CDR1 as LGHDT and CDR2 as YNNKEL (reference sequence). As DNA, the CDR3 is TGTGCCAGCAGCCAAGGCCCGGAGGCAGGGACCCAGTACTTC. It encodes CASSQGPEAGTQYF.